A selection of T cell receptor beta chains follows, all from one sample in a study of PD-1 blockade in classical Hodgkin lymphoma. Clones were sequenced by immunoSEQ multiplex PCR, and TCRdb holds only the in-frame ones, with some missing. The data contain over 85,000 clones, about 93% of them singletons. Material: peripheral blood mononuclear cells (PBMCs), obtained before the fourth cycle of nivolumab. These receptors originate from a human donor with classical Hodgkin lymphoma. CDR3s include the opening cysteine and the closing phenylalanine or tryptophan. The D gene is left open where the match is weak. Clone size is shown for a subset of rows, as once, few, many or a class of expanded clone.

>NA|TRBD1|TRBJ2-2|TRBV9
CASSGRTGPAGELFF
TGTGCCAGCAGCGGCAGGACAGGGCCCGCCGGGGAGCTGTTTTTT
>NA|TRBD2|TRBJ2-7|TRBV15
CATSRPSGRGDEQYF
TGTGCCACCAGCAGACCCAGCGGGAGGGGTGACGAGCAGTACTTC
>NA|NA|TRBJ2-3|TRBV10-3
CASRQPQSTDTQYF
TGTGCCAGCCGACAACCCCAAAGCACAGATACGCAGTATTTT
>NA|NA|TRBJ2-4|TRBV4-2
CASSQDGREDIQYF
TGTGCCAGCAGCCAAGATGGAAGGGAGGACATTCAGTACTTC
>NA|TRBD1|TRBJ2-5|TRBV14
CASSMNRGRETQYF
TGTGCCAGCAGCATGAACAGGGGGCGGGAGACCCAGTACTTC
>few|NA|TRBJ1-1|TRBV30
CAWSKDTASTEAFF
TGTGCCTGGAGCAAAGACACAGCGAGCACTGAAGCTTTCTTT
>NA|TRBD2|TRBJ2-7|TRBV28
CASSLYGTSNEQYF
TGTGCCAGCAGTTTATACGGGACTAGCAACGAGCAGTACTTC
>NA|NA|TRBJ2-5|TRBV28
CASSPPDRPRETQYF
TGTGCCAGCAGTCCTCCCGACCGACCGCGGGAGACCCAGTACTTC
>NA|TRBD1|TRBJ2-7|TRBV5-4
CASSLRQGIYEQYF
TGTGCCAGCAGCCTAAGACAGGGAATTTACGAGCAGTACTTC
>NA|NA|TRBJ2-1|TRBV19
CASSAPGYYNEQFF
TGTGCCAGTAGTGCACCCGGGTACTACAATGAGCAGTTCTTC
>NA|NA|TRBJ2-1|TRBV21-1
CASSKEPGVDEQFF
TGTGCCAGCAGCAAAGAGCCAGGGGTCGATGAGCAGTTCTTC
>NA|NA|TRBJ2-7|TRBV6-5
CASSISRTSYEQYF
TGTGCCAGCAGTATCTCGAGGACCTCCTACGAGCAGTACTTC
>once|TRBD1|TRBJ2-1|TRBV5-1
CASSLGDRGGQNEQFF
TGCGCCAGCAGCTTGGGGGACAGGGGTGGTCAAAATGAGCAGTTCTTC
>NA|NA|TRBJ1-1|TRBV28
CASRPGVQPEAFF
TGTGCCAGCAGGCCAGGTGTGCAGCCTGAAGCTTTCTTT
>NA|TRBD2|TRBJ2-1|TRBV13
CASSLGAGGTRGNEQFF
TGTGCCAGCAGCTTAGGAGCGGGAGGGACCCGGGGCAATGAGCAGTTCTTC
>NA|NA|TRBJ1-5|TRBV12-5
CASGLATGYQPQHF
TGTGCTAGTGGTTTGGCCACAGGGTATCAGCCCCAGCATTTT
>NA|TRBD1|TRBJ1-1|TRBV14
CASSQILGQGGIPEAFF
TGTGCCAGCAGCCAGATTTTGGGACAGGGTGGAATTCCTGAAGCTTTCTTT
>NA|NA|TRBJ1-5|TRBV2
CASTPGWEFNQPQHF
TGTGCCAGCACCCCCGGGTGGGAATTCAATCAGCCCCAGCATTTT
>NA|NA|TRBJ2-5|TRBV7-2
CASSTYGSSNLETQYF
TGTGCCAGCAGCACTTATGGGTCTAGCAATTTGGAGACCCAGTACTTC
>NA|NA|TRBJ2-7|TRBV30
CASRWGREYEQYF
TGTGCCTCCCGTTGGGGACGTGAATACGAGCAGTACTTC
>NA|NA|TRBJ2-1|TRBV15
CATSRDLEIGEQFF
TGTGCCACCAGCAGAGATCTCGAAATTGGTGAGCAGTTCTTC
>NA|NA|TRBJ2-2|TRBV19
CASSIRDTASNTGELFF
TGTGCCAGTAGTATAAGGGACACGGCTTCGAACACCGGGGAGCTGTTTTTT
>NA|TRBD2|TRBJ2-1|TRBV7-3
CASSFSSGGNSYNEQFF
TGTGCCAGCAGCTTTAGCTCGGGAGGAAACAGCTACAATGAGCAGTTCTTC
>NA|TRBD2|TRBJ2-7|TRBV6-5
CASSISGLASYEQYF
TGTGCCAGCAGCATCTCCGGACTAGCGTCCTACGAGCAGTACTTC
>NA|NA|TRBJ2-1|TRBV5-6
CASSLDLTEQFF
TGTGCCAGCAGCTTGGACCTAACCGAGCAGTTCTTC
>NA|NA|TRBJ1-1|TRBV7-9
CASSSQGQGFTEAFF
TGTGCCAGCAGCTCCCAGGGTCAGGGGTTTACTGAAGCTTTCTTT
>NA|NA|TRBJ2-3|TRBV10-3
CAISGGSTDTQYF
TGTGCCATCAGTGGGGGCAGCACAGATACGCAGTATTTT
>NA|TRBD2|TRBJ2-7|TRBV4-2
CASNQEVAGAYEQYF
TGTGCCAGCAACCAGGAGGTAGCGGGGGCCTACGAGCAGTACTTC
>once|TRBD1|TRBJ1-1|TRBV6-5
CASSYGTGVNTEAFF
TGTGCCAGCAGTTACGGGACAGGGGTGAACACTGAAGCTTTCTTT
>NA|NA|TRBJ1-2|TRBV5-8
CASSPDRPNYGYTF
TGTGCCAGCAGCCCGGACAGACCTAACTATGGCTACACCTTC
>NA|NA|TRBJ2-3|TRBV19
CASSTGGDTQYF
TGTGCCAGCTCAACAGGCGGAGATACGCAGTATTTT
>NA|NA|TRBJ2-7|TRBV6-5
CASSYGGSYEQYF
TGTGCCAGCAGTTACGGGGGCTCCTACGAGCAGTACTTC
>NA|TRBD2|TRBJ2-7|TRBV6-1
CASSGSGVAPYEQYF
TGTGCCAGCAGTGGTAGCGGGGTGGCCCCCTACGAGCAGTACTTC
>NA|NA|TRBJ1-1|TRBV27
CASSLVGGVLNTEAFF
TGTGCCAGCAGTTTAGTGGGAGGGGTTTTGAACACTGAAGCTTTCTTT
>NA|NA|TRBJ2-7|TRBV19
CASRGGPYEQYF
TGTGCCAGTAGGGGTGGGCCTTACGAGCAGTACTTC
>once|TRBD1|TRBJ2-3|TRBV5-1
CASSLEGRGQTDTQYF
TGCGCCAGCAGCTTGGAAGGCAGGGGGCAAACAGATACGCAGTATTTT
>NA|TRBD1|TRBJ2-5|TRBV7-8
CASSLGQGETQYF
TGTGCCAGCAGCTTAGGACAGGGGGAGACCCAGTACTTC
>NA|NA|TRBJ1-1|TRBV7-9
CASSFETAFF
TGTGCCAGCAGCTTTGAGACGGCTTTCTTT
>NA|TRBD1|TRBJ1-2|TRBV5-4
CASSLGTWTGSSHGYTF
TGTGCCAGCAGCTTGGGGACCTGGACAGGGAGCTCTCATGGCTACACCTTC
>NA|NA|TRBJ2-5|TRBV27
CASSFQGSPPRAQYF
TGTGCCAGCAGTTTTCAGGGTTCCCCCCCTAGGGCCCAGTACTTC
>few|NA|TRBJ2-6|TRBV5-1
CASSLVPSTGANVLTF
TGCGCCAGCAGCTTGGTTCCCTCTACTGGGGCCAACGTCCTGACTTTC
>NA|TRBD2|TRBJ2-3|TRBV7-9
CASSPPLREGLHTQYF
TGTGCCAGCAGCCCCCCGCTACGGGAGGGCCTTCATACGCAGTATTTT
>NA|NA|TRBJ2-6|TRBV28
CASRTAGPGANVLTF
TGTGCCAGCAGAACGGCGGGCCCCGGGGCCAACGTCCTGACTTTC
>NA|NA|TRBJ2-7|TRBV2
CVTAGNEQYF
TGTGTTACGGCTGGGAACGAGCAGTACTTC
>NA|TRBD1|TRBJ1-4|TRBV14
CASSPQGDGEKLFF
TGTGCCAGCAGCCCCCAGGGGGATGGCGAAAAACTGTTTTTT
>NA|TRBD2|TRBJ2-2|TRBV28
CASSLGLSGRRAGELFF
TGTGCCAGCAGTTTGGGGCTTAGCGGGAGGAGAGCCGGGGAGCTGTTTTTT
>NA|NA|TRBJ1-4|TRBV28
CAIEPRGRGKLFF
TGTGCCATCGAACCCAGGGGCAGGGGAAAACTGTTTTTT
>NA|NA|TRBJ2-7|TRBV11-2
CASSLAEKQYF
TGTGCCAGCAGCTTAGCCGAGAAGCAGTACTTC
>NA|NA|TRBJ2-1|TRBV6-1
CASSGVSTAEQFF
TGTGCCAGCAGTGGCGTCTCGACAGCCGAGCAGTTCTTC
>NA|NA|TRBJ1-3|TRBV27
CASSFDPTSGNTIYF
TGTGCCAGCAGTTTCGACCCGACCTCTGGAAACACCATATATTTT
>NA|NA|TRBJ2-7|TRBV5-1
CASSLGQTITYEQYF
TGCGCCAGCAGCTTGGGACAGACTATAACCTACGAGCAGTACTTC
>NA|NA|TRBJ2-7|TRBV6-5
CASSYIECLYEQYF
TGTGCCAGCAGTTACATTGAGTGCCTCTACGAGCAGTACTTC
>NA|NA|TRBJ1-2|TRBV28
CASSLDIGVGGYTF
TGTGCCAGCAGTTTAGATATCGGGGTAGGCGGCTACACCTTC